This T cell receptor beta chain is from a study of T cells in Graves' hyperthyroidism and ophthalmopathy (dated by TCRdb to the late 2010s). The study in broad terms: A discovery cohort of about a hundred patients, fewer than 50 with Graves' ophthalmopathy and 55 to 65 with stable Graves' hyperthyroidism, was used to find distinguishing TCR V-J signatures. In addition, the study compared T-cell repertoires in thyroid tissue and in blood from 6 or 7 Graves' hyperthyroidism patients. Prospective prediction of ophthalmopathy was tested in an independent validation cohort consisting of some 20 hyperthyroidism patients and more than 15 patients who later progressed to ophthalmopathy. TCR Vbeta CDR3 sequencing of fewer than 150 peripheral blood samples (around 45 ophthalmopathy, roughly 72 hyperthyroidism and some 17 progressor patients) is reported in the paper. For training and testing, the 100 or so patients in the discovery cohort were randomly divided in a 7:3 ratio. After blood sampling, hyperthyroidism patients were treated with methimazole at a starting dose of 30 mg daily, and ophthalmopathy patients were treated with high-dose intravenous methylprednisolone.

The research as a whole found: In cross-validation, a model built on a 13 V-J signature told ophthalmopathy apart from stable hyperthyroidism with less than 90% sensitivity and approximately 81% specificity, and in testing the same model reached 80%/75%. In validation, progression to ophthalmopathy was predicted by the model with 70% to 71% sensitivity and 72.22% specificity, a median of approximately 6.5 months before onset. Most expanded thyroid clonotypes (frequency above 0.001) were also found in blood, which suggests that blood repertoires may mirror thyroid immune responses. No statistical method was used to set the sample size in advance, and investigators knew the group allocation.

Graves' hyperthyroidism was defined as stable when no progression to ophthalmopathy occurred over 18 months of follow-up. The hyperthyroidism patients were between 18 and 65 years old and newly diagnosed, with a disease duration of less than 2 months. Exclusion was applied to patients with uncontrolled infections, other autoimmune diseases, pregnancy or lactation. Diagnoses were established on the basis of clinical symptoms, serum thyroxine and TRAb, thyroid ultrasound, and orbital computed tomography. Total RNA was extracted with Trizol reagent, and quality was checked on an Agilent 2100 Bioanalyzer. CDR1 and CDR2 are drawn from the germline V gene (reference sequence): SEHNR, FQNEAQ. V and J are trimmed by 5 bases and 0 bases, and the gene matches miss 4 bases of the junction. The CDR3 contains 15 residues, cysteine and phenylalanine counted. Left in the record is the CDR3 DNA by itself, 45 bases read in frame from the first base.

This clonotype was observed many times. Its antigen is still unknown. Nothing much larger sits one base from this clone, and base qualities are not available. Amplification of TCR beta CDR3 regions was carried out from RNA transcripts. The TCR CDR3 was subjected to a first round of RT-PCR using the HTBI primer set and the Qiagen OneStep RT-PCR kit. A second multiplex PCR round built the libraries, followed by size selection and purification. Sequencing of the libraries was done on an Illumina HiSeq2000 using paired-end 100 bp reads. Processing in the source paper ran as follows. SOAPnuke was used to process the raw data, removing reads that contained adapters or uncalled bases, had a mean Phred below 15, or lacked an exact match to the constant primer or identifier. COPE v1.2.5 was used to merge high-quality paired reads, and clonotypes were defined as unique nucleotide sequences. MiTCR v1.1 was used to align clonotypes to the IMGT TRBV, TRBD and TRBJ reference segments. The analysis was restricted to V-J combinations with a frequency above 0.0001, which together covered about 99% of the repertoires. A TCS score was defined as the ratio of F50 (clonal expansion) to E x V (chaos), with BLOSUM62-based TCRdist applied between CDR3 peptides within each V-J. Welch's t-statistics and random forest reduced 514 V-J features to 13, which were used in a naive Bayes classifier (R e1071). The public sequencing data were trimmed at Q25 with fastp and processed into clonotypes with MiXCR by TCRdb, which kept only in-frame beta chains. Records with the same CDR3 protein are collapsed into one entry carrying the most frequent genes and DNA. The V and J calls reflect TCRdb's pipeline rather than the authors' work. Across this sample there are some 600,000 distinct CDR3 sequences, with under 60% seen only once. The top ten clones comprise about 7.8% of the sample.

The source of this sequence is a woman aged 18-29 years with Graves' hyperthyroidism. Donor details come from another sample of the same person, matched by shared clones. The source material was peripheral blood or thyroid tissue (not recorded which). The rearrangement combines TRBV7-9 with TRBJ1-1; 9 central nucleotides agree with TRBD1. The CDR3 region has the sequence CASSPGQGMNTEAFF. In nucleotide form, the sequence is TGTGCCAGCAGCCCAGGACAGGGGATGAACACTGAAGCTTTCTTT.